A selection of T cell receptor beta chains follows, all from one sample in a study of CD8+CD57+ T cells in acquired aplastic anemia. TCRdb itself ran the reads through MiXCR, one entry per CDR3 protein. Of about 130,000 distinct CDR3 sequences in the sample, over 45% are singletons; the top ten hold 2% to 3%. The specimen was sorted CD4+, CD8+, or CD8+CD57+ T cells (not recorded which) from PBMCs. Receptor source: a human donor in good health, serving as a control. CDR3s include the opening cysteine and the closing phenylalanine or tryptophan. Fields, in order: clone size, CDR3 length, J gene, V gene, D gene, CDR3 protein, CDR3 DNA. The D gene is left open where the match is weak. The size field is filled for only some rows; it gives once, few, many or a size class.

size: few; length: 14; J: TRBJ2-1; V: TRBV29-1; D: TRBD2; CDR3: CSVGTSGGQNEQFF; DNA: TGCAGCGTGGGGACTAGCGGGGGGCAGAATGAGCAGTTCTTC
size: NA; length: 15; J: TRBJ1-3; V: TRBV2; D: NA; CDR3: CASSHLDQAGNTIYF; DNA: TGTGCCAGCAGCCACCTGGACCAGGCTGGAAACACCATATATTTT
size: NA; length: 13; J: TRBJ2-7; V: TRBV12-3/TRBV12-4; D: NA; CDR3: CASSLRGAYEQYF; DNA: TGTGCCAGCAGTTTAAGAGGGGCTTACGAGCAGTACTTC
size: many; length: 12; J: TRBJ1-4; V: TRBV20-1; D: NA; CDR3: CSASGPSEKLFF; DNA: TGCAGTGCTAGTGGTCCTAGTGAAAAACTGTTTTTT
size: NA; length: 15; J: TRBJ2-5; V: TRBV4-1; D: NA; CDR3: CASSQGRGAGETQYF; DNA: TGCGCCAGCAGCCAAGGGCGCGGGGCAGGGGAGACCCAGTACTTC
size: NA; length: 13; J: TRBJ1-2; V: TRBV6-5; D: NA; CDR3: CASSYGFRDGYTF; DNA: TGTGCCAGCAGTTACGGGTTTCGGGATGGCTACACCTTC
size: NA; length: 14; J: TRBJ1-2; V: TRBV7-2; D: NA; CDR3: CASSLSVRGYGYTF; DNA: TGTGCCAGCAGCTTGTCGGTCAGGGGCTATGGCTACACCTTC
size: many; length: 16; J: TRBJ2-7; V: TRBV5-6; D: NA; CDR3: CASSRYANRASYEQYF; DNA: TGTGCCAGCAGCCGATACGCTAACAGGGCTTCCTACGAGCAGTACTTC
size: NA; length: 12; J: TRBJ1-2; V: TRBV20-1; D: TRBD1; CDR3: CSARTGIGGYTF; DNA: TGCAGTGCTCGGACAGGGATAGGTGGCTACACCTTC
size: NA; length: 14; J: TRBJ1-5; V: TRBV24-1; D: NA; CDR3: CATSDYGTFQPQHF; DNA: TGTGCCACCAGTGATTATGGGACCTTCCAGCCCCAGCATTTT
size: NA; length: 9; J: TRBJ2-6; V: TRBV7-2; D: NA; CDR3: CASSLRLTF; DNA: TGTGCCAGCAGCTTAAGACTGACTTTC
size: NA; length: 15; J: TRBJ2-5; V: TRBV19; D: TRBD1; CDR3: CASSIGRGYQETQYF; DNA: TGTGCCAGTAGTATCGGCAGGGGGTACCAAGAGACCCAGTACTTC
size: NA; length: 14; J: TRBJ1-4; V: TRBV7-8; D: NA; CDR3: CASSPRGTNEKLFF; DNA: TGTGCCAGCAGCCCTCGAGGAACTAATGAAAAACTGTTTTTT
size: NA; length: 16; J: TRBJ1-4; V: TRBV10-3; D: TRBD1; CDR3: CASSYAGDRGGEKLFF; DNA: TGTGCCAGCAGTTATGCGGGGGACAGGGGTGGTGAAAAACTGTTTTTT
size: many; length: 15; J: TRBJ2-3; V: TRBV12-3/TRBV12-4; D: TRBD1; CDR3: CASRPPGQGTDTQYF; DNA: TGTGCCAGCAGACCACCGGGACAGGGCACAGATACGCAGTATTTT
size: NA; length: 13; J: TRBJ2-7; V: TRBV29-1; D: TRBD1; CDR3: CSVAGQGTYEQYF; DNA: TGCAGCGTTGCCGGACAGGGGACCTACGAGCAGTACTTC
size: many; length: 16; J: TRBJ1-6; V: TRBV9; D: NA; CDR3: CASSERDNSYNSPLHF; DNA: TGTGCCAGCAGCGAACGGGATAACTCCTATAATTCACCCCTCCACTTT
size: NA; length: 13; J: TRBJ2-7; V: TRBV5-5; D: TRBD1; CDR3: CASSWGQGYEQYF; DNA: TGTGCCAGCAGCTGGGGACAGGGTTACGAGCAGTACTTC
size: NA; length: 15; J: TRBJ2-1; V: TRBV24-1; D: TRBD2; CDR3: CATSRGTSSYNEQFF; DNA: TGTGCCACCAGCCGAGGGACTAGCTCCTACAATGAGCAGTTCTTC
size: many; length: 15; J: TRBJ2-1; V: TRBV5-1; D: TRBD2; CDR3: CASSSKLAGYNEQFF; DNA: TGCGCCAGCAGCTCAAAACTAGCGGGGTACAATGAGCAGTTCTTC
size: many; length: 16; J: TRBJ2-2; V: TRBV20-1; D: NA; CDR3: CSASSTGTVNTGELFF; DNA: TGCAGTGCTTCGTCCACCGGGACGGTGAACACCGGGGAGCTGTTTTTT
size: NA; length: 13; J: TRBJ2-3; V: TRBV12-3/TRBV12-4; D: NA; CDR3: CASSRGYTDTQYF; DNA: TGTGCCAGCAGTAGGGGGTACACAGATACGCAGTATTTT
size: NA; length: 15; J: TRBJ2-3; V: TRBV9; D: TRBD1; CDR3: CASSVEDRGTDTQYF; DNA: TGTGCCAGCAGCGTCGAGGACAGGGGCACAGATACGCAGTATTTT
size: NA; length: 13; J: TRBJ2-7; V: TRBV29-1; D: TRBD1; CDR3: CSVTGTGGYEQYF; DNA: TGCAGCGTTACCGGGACAGGGGGATACGAGCAGTACTTC
size: NA; length: 14; J: TRBJ2-7; V: TRBV19; D: TRBD1; CDR3: CASSIADRGYEQYF; DNA: TGTGCCAGTAGTATAGCTGACAGGGGCTACGAGCAGTACTTC
size: NA; length: 16; J: TRBJ1-6; V: TRBV11-1; D: TRBD1; CDR3: CASSLGPGQGGSPLHF; DNA: TGTGCCAGCAGCTTAGGCCCAGGACAGGGAGGTTCACCCCTCCACTTT
size: NA; length: 19; J: TRBJ1-2; V: TRBV2; D: TRBD1; CDR3: CASSKTGIGQGGSNYGYTF; DNA: TGTGCCAGCAGTAAAACCGGTATAGGACAGGGGGGATCTAACTATGGCTACACCTTC
size: NA; length: 16; J: TRBJ2-5; V: TRBV12-3/TRBV12-4; D: TRBD2; CDR3: CASSLSSGGFKETQYF; DNA: TGTGCCAGCAGTTTATCTAGCGGGGGATTCAAGGAGACCCAGTACTTC
size: many; length: 14; J: TRBJ1-6; V: TRBV2; D: TRBD1; CDR3: CASRGGTDNSPLHF; DNA: TGTGCCAGCAGGGGGGGGACAGATAATTCACCCCTCCACTTT
size: NA; length: 14; J: TRBJ2-3; V: TRBV2; D: NA; CDR3: CASSTGRRTDTQYF; DNA: TGTGCCAGCAGTACGGGGAGGAGGACAGATACGCAGTATTTT
size: NA; length: 13; J: TRBJ2-7; V: TRBV7-2; D: NA; CDR3: CATRERSAYEQYF; DNA: TGTGCCACCCGGGAGCGGTCTGCCTACGAGCAGTACTTC
size: many; length: 15; J: TRBJ2-5; V: TRBV25-1; D: TRBD2; CDR3: CASSDPGSAGEIQYF; DNA: TGTGCCAGCAGTGATCCTGGGTCAGCGGGAGAGATCCAGTACTTC
size: few; length: 14; J: TRBJ2-7; V: TRBV10-3; D: NA; CDR3: CAISEGTELYEQYF; DNA: TGTGCCATCAGTGAAGGGACGGAACTCTACGAGCAGTACTTC
size: many; length: 13; J: TRBJ2-5; V: TRBV2; D: TRBD1; CDR3: CASDRVGGETQYF; DNA: TGTGCCAGCGACAGGGTCGGAGGAGAGACCCAGTACTTC
size: few; length: 17; J: TRBJ1-1; V: TRBV10-3; D: NA; CDR3: CAISEFEGGSVNTEAFF; DNA: TGTGCCATCAGTGAGTTTGAGGGGGGATCGGTGAACACTGAAGCTTTCTTT
size: NA; length: 14; J: TRBJ2-7; V: TRBV7-3; D: NA; CDR3: CASKGGGNTGEQYF; DNA: TGTGCCAGCAAAGGAGGGGGTAACACCGGGGAGCAGTACTTC
size: medium-sized; length: 15; J: TRBJ1-2; V: TRBV29-1; D: NA; CDR3: CSVRLVGGANYGYTF; DNA: TGCAGCGTTCGCCTCGTAGGGGGTGCTAACTATGGCTACACCTTC
size: NA; length: 12; J: TRBJ2-2; V: TRBV7-9; D: NA; CDR3: CASSLPLGELFF; DNA: TGTGCCAGCAGCTTACCTCTCGGGGAGCTGTTTTTT
size: NA; length: 17; J: TRBJ2-5; V: TRBV29-1; D: TRBD2; CDR3: CSVQGLAGGPWQETQYF; DNA: TGCAGCGTCCAGGGACTAGCGGGAGGGCCGTGGCAAGAGACCCAGTACTTC
size: many; length: 12; J: TRBJ2-7; V: TRBV6-2/TRBV6-3; D: NA; CDR3: CASSRRDPEQYF; DNA: TGTGCCAGCAGTCGTAGAGACCCGGAGCAGTACTTC